The 6 T cell receptor beta chains given below trace back to one sample, sequenced in a study of PD-1 blockade in classical Hodgkin lymphoma. Time point described: cycle 4 day 1 (C4D1), after more than 5 weeks of nivolumab. All patients relapsed after autologous stem cell transplantation, and brentuximab vedotin exposure varied. By magnetic negative selection, CD8+ T cells were isolated from the thawed PBMCs. The repertoire was sequenced with immunoSEQ multiplex PCR; TCRdb's copy has only in-frame clones and lacks some. The sample holds roughly 20,000 clones, approximately 84% seen once. The sample was CD8+ T cells from blood, taken before the fourth cycle of nivolumab. The receptors derive from a human donor with classical Hodgkin lymphoma.

This clone has a handful of counts. The rearrangement links TRBV29-1 to TRBJ1-1; 9 positions match TRBD1. Losses at the gene ends were 8 bases for V and 3 bases for J; bases not matched to a gene: 4. Per the germline V gene, CDR1 is SQVTM and CDR2 is ANQGSEA. The CDR3 has 12 residues. Here the CDR3 reads CSCDRGDTEAFF. In nucleotides, the CDR3 is TGCAGCTGTGACAGGGGGGACACTGAAGCTTTCTTT.

CDR3: CASSPYTGTGGSPLHF. The CDR3 DNA is TGTGCCAGCAGCCCTTACACCGGGACAGGGGGTTCACCCCTCCACTTT. V gene TRBV5-4 combines with J gene TRBJ1-6; 11 nucleotides align to TRBD1. The CDR3 is made up of 16 amino acids. The germline CDR1 and CDR2 sequences are SGHNT and YYREEE (reference sequence). V shed 4 bases, J shed 9 bases, and the junction held 9 bases outside the gene matches.

The CDR3, as DNA: TGTGCCAGCAGTTACGTCAACAGACAGGGCTCTGGTGAGCAGTTCTTC. This codes for CASSYVNRQGSGEQFF. This chain uses TRBV27 with TRBJ2-1; 7 nucleotides align to TRBD1. With V trimmed by 4 bases and J by 9 bases, 15 bases remained unmatched. The CDR3 is 16 amino acids. From germline, CDR1 is MNHEY and CDR2 SMNVEV (reference sequence).

The chain recombines TRBV30 with TRBJ2-7; no clear D. The CDR3 is 15 amino acids. The germline V gene encodes CDR1 GTSNPN and CDR2 SVGIG (reference sequence). The V gene lost 6 bases and the J gene lost 5 bases, with 23 bases spanning the gap. CDR3 bases: TGTGCCTGCTTATGGGGTGAGGTTAAGGGAAACGAGCAGTACTTC. This translates into CACLWGEVKGNEQYF.

V and J are TRBV5-8 and TRBJ2-5; D is possibly TRBD1 (6 bases). With 4 bases removed from V and 5 bases from J, the gap between germline ends came to 21 bases. Germline assignment: CDR1 SGHTS and CDR2 YDEGEE. The CDR3 length is 16 residues. This CDR3 is CASSPAVRHRGETQYF. CDR3 nucleotide sequence: TGTGCCAGCAGCCCGGCAGTTCGGCATAGGGGGGAGACCCAGTACTTC. The full variable domain, rest sourced from reference TRBV5-8 and TRBJ2-5, is EAGVTQSPTHLIKTRGQQATLRCSPISGHTSVYWYQQALGLGLQFLLWYDEGEERNRGNFPPRFSGRQFPNYSSELNVNALELEDSALYLCASSPAVRHRGETQYFGPGTRLLVL.

The chain couples TRBV28 to TRBJ1-6; tentative D call: TRBD1 (5 bases). V was clipped by 1 base and J by 7 bases, with 14 bases between them. CDR3 length equals 16 residues. Germline CDR1 reads MDHEN; CDR2 reads SYDVKM. The CDR3 is CASSLFPGRRNSPLHF. The CDR3 nucleotides read TGTGCCAGCAGTTTATTCCCGGGACGGAGGAATTCACCCCTCCACTTT.